This is a list of T cell receptor beta chains from one sample in a study of control samples from healthy donors and cancer patients. Assay used: immunoSEQ multiplex PCR; TCRdb lists only in-frame clones, some missing. The table lists 100,000 to 150,000 clones, about 90% of them singletons, with around 1.7% in the top ten. Sample: blood. These receptors were taken from a man between 18 and 29 years old in good health. Both conserved end residues are part of each CDR3. D genes are given only for firm matches. The size field is filled for only some rows; it gives once, few, many or a size class.

j_call d_call clone_size v_call cdr3_aa cdr3_nt
TRBJ2-5 TRBD1 - TRBV5-1 CASSLAGQGGGETQYF TGCGCCAGCAGCTTGGCAGGACAGGGAGGTGGAGAGACCCAGTACTTC
TRBJ1-1 - - TRBV4-1 CASSPTLGDTEAFF TGCGCCAGCAGCCCCACTCTGGGGGACACTGAAGCTTTCTTT
TRBJ2-3 - - TRBV7-3 CASSLRRDTQYF TGTGCCAGCAGCCTCAGACGAGATACGCAGTATTTT
TRBJ1-5 - - TRBV28 CASVLDGSSNQPQHF TGTGCCAGTGTGTTGGACGGGAGTAGCAATCAGCCCCAGCATTTT
TRBJ2-7 TRBD1 - TRBV28 CASSLGQETYEQYF TGTGCCAGCAGTTTAGGACAGGAGACCTACGAGCAGTACTTC
TRBJ1-4 - - TRBV11-2 CASSLDWVVEKLFF TGTGCCAGCAGCTTAGATTGGGTTGTTGAAAAACTGTTTTTT
TRBJ2-3 TRBD1 - TRBV6-4 CASSEGTGGTDTQYF TGTGCCAGCAGTGAGGGGACAGGGGGCACAGATACGCAGTATTTT
TRBJ1-1 - - TRBV6-5 CASRLSPGSTEAFF TGTGCCAGCAGACTTTCTCCAGGGAGCACTGAAGCTTTCTTT
TRBJ2-7 TRBD1 - TRBV11-2 CASKGTGGTYEQYF TGTGCCAGCAAAGGGACAGGGGGTACCTACGAGCAGTACTTC
TRBJ2-7 TRBD2 - TRBV30 CAWSDPGLASYEQYF TGTGCCTGGAGTGACCCGGGACTAGCGTCCTACGAGCAGTACTTC
TRBJ1-2 - - TRBV28 CASSFIYSVGKANYGYTF TGTGCCAGCAGTTTTATCTATTCGGTTGGCAAAGCTAACTATGGCTACACCTTC
TRBJ2-7 - - TRBV19 CASSISWDIAYEQYF TGTGCCAGTAGTATCTCTTGGGACATAGCCTACGAGCAGTACTTC
TRBJ1-1 - - TRBV25-1 CASSYGPGAFF TGTGCCAGCAGTTATGGGCCCGGAGCTTTCTTT
TRBJ1-1 - once TRBV28 CASTGQIEAFF TGTGCCAGCACCGGACAAATTGAAGCTTTCTTT
TRBJ2-7 - - TRBV5-1 CASSLEMRASYEQYF TGCGCCAGCAGCTTGGAGATGCGAGCCTCCTACGAGCAGTACTTC
TRBJ2-7 TRBD1 few TRBV30 CAWSVDRGGEQYF TGTGCCTGGAGTGTGGACAGGGGGGGCGAGCAGTACTTC
TRBJ2-4 TRBD1 - TRBV4-1 CASSQDLGQGIQAKNIQYF TGCGCCAGCAGCCAAGATCTGGGACAGGGGATCCAAGCCAAAAACATTCAGTACTTC
TRBJ2-7 TRBD1 - TRBV9 CASSTHGGQGPYEQYF TGTGCCAGCAGCACCCACGGGGGACAGGGGCCCTACGAGCAGTACTTC
TRBJ1-5 TRBD1 - TRBV18 CASSPQGTGLNQPQHF TGTGCCAGCTCACCACAAGGGACAGGGCTTAATCAGCCCCAGCATTTT
TRBJ2-5 - - TRBV2 CASSRSETQYF TGTGCCAGCAGTCGTTCCGAGACCCAGTACTTC
TRBJ2-3 - - TRBV6-1 CASSESVDTQYF TGTGCCAGCAGTGAATCTGTGGATACGCAGTATTTT
TRBJ1-4 TRBD1 - TRBV18 CASSPGTGPEKLFF TGTGCCAGCTCACCCGGGACAGGGCCTGAAAAACTGTTTTTT
TRBJ2-1 TRBD2 - TRBV4-3 CASSQSLAGGSNEQFF TGCGCCAGCAGCCAATCACTAGCGGGAGGATCCAATGAGCAGTTCTTC
TRBJ1-1 - once TRBV18 CASYQTGTEAFF TGTGCCAGCTACCAGACGGGAACTGAAGCTTTCTTT
TRBJ2-1 - - TRBV11-3 CASSPGTTSYNEQFF TGTGCCAGCAGCCCCGGGACAACCTCCTACAATGAGCAGTTCTTC
TRBJ1-1 - - TRBV28 CASRIPRGQNTEAFF TGTGCCAGCAGAATACCCAGGGGACAGAACACTGAAGCTTTCTTT